One and the same sample provided the 26 T cell receptor beta chains below, sequenced in a study of T cell responses to AZD1222 COVID-19 vaccine (dated by TCRdb to about 2021). The library was generated by the immunoSEQ multiplex PCR assay. Held by TCRdb, this immuneACCESS table contains in-frame sequences only and omits some clones. Under half of the omission traces to an unresolved V gene where checked; the cause of the rest is unknown. For this sample there are some 150,000 clones; more than 75% appear just once. Together, the top ten hold around 4.5% of the sample. The sample's time point, from its label and the paper: about 28 days (+/-7) after the second vaccine dose. The specimen was peripheral blood, collected 28 days after the second AZD1222 dose. The receptor set was obtained from an adult who received the AZD1222 COVID-19 vaccine.

The chain recombines TRBV5-8 with TRBJ2-5, with a possible D match to TRBD2 (6 bases). V lost 2 bases and J lost 1, with 12 bases in between. The germline V gene encodes CDR1 SGHTS and CDR2 YDEGEE. The CDR3 is made up of 15 amino acids. CDR3 in amino acids: CASSFDPGLQETQYF. In DNA, the CDR3 is TGTGCCAGCAGCTTCGATCCGGGACTCCAAGAGACCCAGTACTTC.

This clone was observed once. The J gene is TRBJ2-5, the V gene TRBV7-2, with no clear D. The CDR3 runs 13 residues. Trimming took off 3 bases at V and 2 bases at J, with 7 bases between the two ends. Looked up from germline, CDR1 is SGHTA and CDR2 is FQGNSA. CDR3 DNA sequence: TGTGCCAGCAGCTTGGGCAGACAAGAGACCCAGTACTTC. The encoded protein is CASSLGRQETQYF. The whole variable domain, filled in from reference TRBV7-2 and TRBJ2-5, reads GAGVSQSPSNKVTEKGKDVELRCDPISGHTALYWYRQSLGQGLEFLIYFQGNSAPDKSGLPSDRFSAERTGGSVSTLTIQRTQQEDSAVYLCASSLGRQETQYFGPGTRLLVL.

The chain has TRBV29-1 and TRBJ2-2; D is perhaps TRBD2 (6 bases). V was cut by 1 base and J by 3 bases, with 9 bases left in between. The CDR3 totals 14 residues. Germline-derived CDR1 and CDR2 are SQVTM and ANQGSEA. The CDR3 region has the DNA TGCAGCGTTGAAGGTCGGGGGTACACCGGGGAGCTGTTTTTT. Residues: CSVEGRGYTGELFF.

This chain connects TRBV5-1 to TRBJ2-5; D perhaps matches TRBD2 (5 bases). Germline V gene data show CDR1 as SGHRS and CDR2 as YFSETQ. The CDR3 contains 16 residues. V dropped 3 bases and J dropped 2 bases, with 17 bases sitting between them. The CDR3 region is CASSSGGGLTQETQYF. In DNA, the CDR3 is TGCGCCAGCAGCTCCGGCGGAGGCCTAACTCAAGAGACCCAGTACTTC.

The rearrangement uses TRBV30 and TRBJ1-4; unclear D gene. The V gene's germline CDR1 is GTSNPN and CDR2 SVGIG (reference sequence). This CDR3 region has 14 residues. The ends were cut back, 3 bases at V and 8 bases at J, with 16 bases in the middle. The CDR3 reads CAWSRGSGGEKLFF. The CDR3 DNA is TGTGCCTGGAGCCGAGGGTCCGGAGGAGAAAAACTGTTTTTT.

The genes are TRBV7-6 and TRBJ1-2; D is uncertain. V lost 4 bases and J lost 7, with 13 bases in between. Germline CDR1 and CDR2: SGHVS and FNYEAQ. The CDR3 extends over 13 amino acids. The CDR3 here is CASSSYTLGGYTF. In DNA, the CDR3 is TGTGCCAGCAGCTCCTACACCCTAGGTGGCTACACCTTC. Complete variable domain (other parts from reference TRBV7-6 and TRBJ1-2): GAGVSQSPRYKVTKRGQDVALRCDPISGHVSLYWYRQALGQGPEFLTYFNYEAQQDKSGLPNDRFSAERPEGSISTLTIQRTEQRDSAMYRCASSSYTLGGYTFGSGTRLTVV.

As DNA, the CDR3 is TGTGCCAGCAGTCTCCGACAGGAAGGCTACACCTTC. Residues: CASSLRQEGYTF. This chain links TRBV12-3 or TRBV12-4 with TRBJ1-2; D perhaps matches TRBD1 (6 bases). This CDR3 has 12 residues. Trimming removed 5 bases from V and 8 bases from J, with 12 bases in between.

This clone appeared a few times. The rearrangement links TRBV10-1 to TRBJ1-1, with 8 bases fitting TRBD1. Germline lookup yields CDR1 WNHNN and CDR2 SYGVQD (reference sequence). V was clipped by 2 bases and J by 5 bases; unmatched bases: 1. CDR3 length: 13 amino acids. The CDR3 region is CASSEDRGTEAFF. CDR3 nucleotides: TGCGCCAGCAGTGAGGACAGGGGAACTGAAGCTTTCTTT.

The chain links TRBV7-2 to TRBJ1-5; TRBD1 might be the D (6 bases). V gave up 5 bases and J gave up 4 bases, with 12 bases separating them. There are 14 residues in the CDR3. Per the germline V gene, CDR1 is SGHTA and CDR2 is FQGNSA. The CDR3, as DNA: TGTGCCAGCAGCGTGGGGGCGGGGAATCAGCCCCAGCATTTT. Translation: CASSVGAGNQPQHF. Full variable domain (outside the CDR3, taken from reference TRBV7-2 and TRBJ1-5): GAGVSQSPSNKVTEKGKDVELRCDPISGHTALYWYRQSLGQGLEFLIYFQGNSAPDKSGLPSDRFSAERTGGSVSTLTIQRTQQEDSAVYLCASSVGAGNQPQHFGDGTRLSIL.

The chain carries TRBV6-5 and TRBJ1-6, with 7 bases fitting TRBD1. V gave up 5 bases and J gave up 10 bases; unmatched junction bases: 8. The length of the CDR3 is 14 residues. The germline V gene encodes CDR1 MNHEY and CDR2 SVGAGI. CDR3 in amino acids: CASSPSRGPSPLHF. The CDR3, as DNA: TGTGCCAGCAGTCCCTCTAGGGGGCCCTCACCCCTCCACTTT.

V gene TRBV3-1 (or the pseudogene TRBV3-2) combines with J gene TRBJ1-4; weak D call: TRBD1 (5 bases). There are 13 residues in the CDR3. Germline V gives CDR1 LGHDT, CDR2 YNNKEL (reference sequence). The V end was cut by 0 bases, the J end by 14 bases, with 13 bases between. The CDR3 region is CASSQDLLGRLFF. As DNA, the CDR3 is TGTGCCAGCAGCCAAGATCTTCTGGGACGCCTGTTTTTT.

This chain links TRBV5-1 with TRBJ2-1, with a tentative D call TRBD2 (6 bases). Trimming took off 5 bases at V and 6 bases at J, with 15 bases between the two ends. CDR1 SGHRS and CDR2 YFSETQ come from the germline V gene. The CDR3 length is 14 residues. DNA for the CDR3: TGCGCCAGCAGGCGACTAGAATCGTCCAATGAGCAGTTCTTC. Protein product: CASRRLESSNEQFF.

CDR3 DNA: TGTGCCAGCAGCTTAGATCCCCCCCTACAGGGGCTTAACACCATATATTTT. Translating gives CASSLDPPLQGLNTIYF. The V gene is TRBV7-6, the J gene TRBJ1-3; 7 nucleotides line up with TRBD1. Germline V gene lookup returns CDR1 SGHVS and CDR2 FNYEAQ. V trimming: 1 base; J trimming: 7 bases; junction bases outside the gene matches: 13. The CDR3 runs 17 residues. The full variable domain, with the rest looked up from reference TRBV7-6 and TRBJ1-3, is GAGVSQSPRYKVTKRGQDVALRCDPISGHVSLYWYRQALGQGPEFLTYFNYEAQQDKSGLPNDRFSAERPEGSISTLTIQRTEQRDSAMYRCASSLDPPLQGLNTIYFGEGSWLTVV.

The rearrangement joins TRBV2 to TRBJ1-1; a weak D match, TRBD1 (5 bases). V shed 4 bases and J shed 2 bases, with 14 bases lying between them. This CDR3 contains 15 residues. Germline V gene sequence: CDR1 SNHLY, CDR2 FYNNEI. For the CDR3, the DNA is TGTGCCAGCAGTGCATACGGGACGGATAACACTGAAGCTTTCTTT. As protein: CASSAYGTDNTEAFF.

This clone was found a few times. J is TRBJ1-2 and V is TRBV18; possible D gene TRBD1, 5 bases. The CDR3 is 13 amino acids. The germline CDR1 and CDR2 sequences are KGHSH and LQKENI. V lost 6 bases, J lost 5 bases, and 13 bases lay in between. CDR3 nucleotide sequence: TGTGCCAGCTCCCCCGACAGCCTTTATGGCTACACCTTC. It codes for CASSPDSLYGYTF.

The chain links TRBV5-1 to TRBJ2-3, with D possibly being TRBD1 or TRBD2 (5 bases each). Trimming took off 4 bases at V and 14 bases at J, with 20 bases between the two ends. This CDR3 is built from 13 residues. CDR1 and CDR2 (germline): SGHRS, YFSETQ. Here the CDR3 reads CASSPNNLARGYF. CDR3 in DNA: TGCGCCAGCAGCCCTAACAACTTGGCGAGGGGGTATTTT.

This clone occurred once. The chain carries TRBV19 and TRBJ1-1; D gene uncertain. Deletions cut 5 bases from V and 3 bases from J, with 10 bases between. The CDR3 has 13 amino acids. Germline V lookup: CDR1 LNHDA, CDR2 SQIVND (reference sequence). The CDR3 spells CASSFTRDTEAFF. The CDR3 nucleotides read TGTGCCAGTAGTTTTACAAGGGACACTGAAGCTTTCTTT.

The chain uses TRBV14 and TRBJ1-1; D unclear. The CDR3 length is 12 residues. Germline V gives CDR1 SGHDN, CDR2 FVKESK. Trimming took off 1 base at V and 8 bases at J, with 8 bases between the two ends. For the CDR3, the DNA is TGTGCCAGCAGCCAAGGATGGGTGGAAGCTTTCTTT. It codes for CASSQGWVEAFF.

The V gene is TRBV18, the J gene TRBJ2-5, with D possibly called TRBD1 or TRBD2 (6 bases each). The CDR3 runs to 16 residues. Trimming pared 6 bases from V and 1 base from J, leaving 18 bases between. Germline V gene data show CDR1 as KGHSH and CDR2 as LQKENI. The chain's CDR3 is CASSLGFGGSQETQYF. The DNA of the CDR3 is TGTGCCAGCTCCCTCGGGTTCGGGGGCAGCCAAGAGACCCAGTACTTC.

The CDR3 reads CATSDATSATGELFF. Here the CDR3 DNA reads TGTGCCACCAGTGATGCAACTAGCGCCACCGGGGAGCTGTTTTTT. This chain uses TRBV24-1 with TRBJ2-2; TRBD2 agrees at 7 bases. This CDR3 comprises 15 residues. CDR1 is KGHDR, CDR2 SFDVKD, per germline. The V segment lost 3 bases and the J segment 4 bases; nucleotides outside the gene matches: 4.

This rearrangement joins TRBV6-2 or TRBV6-3 to TRBJ1-2; D is possibly TRBD1 (6 bases). This CDR3 comprises 14 residues. V was pared by 2 bases and J by 4 bases, with 11 bases between. Looked up from germline, CDR1 is MNHEY and CDR2 is SVGEGT. The CDR3 protein is CASSYNRESYGYTF. In DNA, the CDR3 is TGTGCCAGCAGTTACAACAGGGAGTCCTATGGCTACACCTTC.

The J gene is TRBJ1-2, the V gene TRBV30; 9 bases fit TRBD1. Germline V gene sequence: CDR1 GTSNPN, CDR2 SVGIG (reference sequence). CDR3 length: 15 residues. J lost 8 bases, V lost 6 bases, and 16 bases had no gene match. The CDR3 DNA reads TGTGCCTGCCCAAAGACCGGGACAGGGCGTCGGGGCTACACCTTC. Protein: CACPKTGTGRRGYTF.

V and J are TRBV7-2 and TRBJ1-1; the D is unclear. Germline CDR1 is SGHTA and CDR2 is FQGNSA. The CDR3 has 14 amino acids. V was trimmed by 5 bases and J by 3 bases, leaving 13 bases between them. In DNA, the CDR3 is TGTGCCAGCAGCCCGGGCGGTCAGCACACTGAAGCTTTCTTT. Its translation: CASSPGGQHTEAFF.

The chain links TRBV27 to TRBJ1-1; D unclear. Between the trimmed V and J ends, which lost 7 bases and 0 bases, there was a span of 12 bases. The CDR3 sequence is 14 residues long. Germline V gives CDR1 MNHEY, CDR2 SMNVEV (reference sequence). The CDR3 coding sequence is TGTGCCAGCAACAATCATGGGATGAACACTGAAGCTTTCTTT. Encoded protein: CASNNHGMNTEAFF.

The gene calls are TRBV6-2 or TRBV6-3 and TRBJ2-1; 7 positions agree with TRBD2. In germline, CDR1 is MNHEY, CDR2 SVGEGT. The V and J ends lost 0 bases and 3 bases, in that order; junction bases with no gene match: 2. The CDR3 runs 15 residues. This CDR3 reads CASSYSPSGYNEQFF. CDR3 sequence (DNA): TGTGCCAGCAGTTACTCCCCTAGCGGCTACAATGAGCAGTTCTTC.

V usage is TRBV5-4 and J usage is TRBJ1-2; D is unclear. The ends were cut back, 1 base at V and 4 bases at J, with 17 bases in the middle. Germline V gene lookup returns CDR1 SGHNT and CDR2 YYREEE (reference sequence). The CDR3 runs 16 residues. CDR3 in DNA: TGTGCCAGCAGCTTGTCCGGGCAACGGTGGGGCTATGGCTACACCTTC. This gives the protein CASSLSGQRWGYGYTF.